The 20 T cell receptor beta chains in this list originate from one sample, sequenced in a study of technical replicates of blood from a few donors. This table comes from immunoSEQ multiplex PCR, and its TCRdb copy is limited to in-frame clones, with some not included. This sample yields under 80,000 clones, of which around 94% are seen a single time; 0.25% to 0.3% belongs to the top ten. Sequencing was carried out using T cells isolated from PBMCs. Source of these receptors: a human donor in good health.

The chain employs TRBV7-6 and TRBJ1-1; D gene uncertain. Trimming removed 5 bases at V and 4 bases at J, with 5 bases between. The CDR3 has 11 amino acids. Germline assignment: CDR1 SGHVS and CDR2 FNYEAQ. The chain's CDR3 is CASSPGTEAFF. DNA for the CDR3: TGTGCCAGCAGCCCGGGCACTGAAGCTTTCTTT.

CDR3 coding DNA: TGTGCCAGCAGCTTAGTACAGGGGACGAACACTGAAGCTTTCTTT. This codes for CASSLVQGTNTEAFF. This sequence joins TRBV7-9 and TRBJ1-1; 7 nucleotides line up with TRBD1. The CDR3 loop spans 15 amino acids. From germline, CDR1 is SEHNR and CDR2 FQNEAQ (reference sequence). V dropped 1 base and J dropped 1; count of bases not matched to a gene: 3.

The rearrangement uses TRBV7-9 and TRBJ2-4, with TRBD1 identical over 8 bases. The CDR3 runs 18 residues. Per the germline V gene, CDR1 is SEHNR and CDR2 is FQNEAQ (reference sequence). Trimming took 5 bases from V and 4 from J; bases not matched to a gene: 16. The CDR3 sequence is CASSPTPGGAGRKNIQYF. Written as DNA, the CDR3 is TGTGCCAGCAGCCCAACACCAGGGGGCGCGGGACGTAAAAACATTCAGTACTTC.

The V and J genes are TRBV4-1 and TRBJ2-1, with 13 bases fitting TRBD2. V lost 4 bases to trimming and J lost 6 bases; unmatched junction nucleotides: 6. This CDR3 comprises 16 residues. CDR1 and CDR2 from the germline V gene are MGHRA and YSYEKL. CDR3: CASSLGLAGVGNEQFF. The CDR3 bases are TGCGCCAGCAGCCTCGGACTAGCGGGAGTTGGCAATGAGCAGTTCTTC.

The rearrangement joins TRBV20-1 to TRBJ2-7; D may be TRBD2 (5 bases). CDR1 and CDR2 (germline): DFQATT, SNEGSKA (reference sequence). This CDR3 region has 10 residues. The germline V and J ends were trimmed by 5 bases and 5 bases, with 7 bases remaining between them. The chain's CDR3 is CSAAEDEQYF. In DNA, the CDR3 is TGCAGTGCTGCGGAGGACGAGCAGTACTTC.

The chain uses TRBV5-8 and TRBJ2-7; possible D gene TRBD2, 5 bases. Trimming took 4 bases from V and 0 from J, leaving 17 bases between them. This CDR3 has 16 amino acids. Germline V lookup: CDR1 SGHTS, CDR2 YDEGEE. This chain's CDR3 is CASSTGSAGGSYEQYF. CDR3 coding DNA: TGTGCCAGCAGCACGGGTTCGGCTGGAGGCTCCTACGAGCAGTACTTC.

Only one count was recorded for this clone. This chain connects TRBV7-2 to TRBJ1-1; D is uncertain. CDR1 and CDR2 from the germline V gene are SGHTA and FQGNSA. Trimming shortened V by 2 bases and J by 0 bases, and 4 bases separated the two germline ends. The CDR3 has 13 amino acids. Here the CDR3 DNA reads TGTGCCAGCAGCTTAAGCATGAACACTGAAGCTTTCTTT. Encoded protein: CASSLSMNTEAFF.

V gene TRBV29-1 combines with J gene TRBJ1-2; 7 bases are shared with TRBD1. The ends lost 1 base at V and 4 bases at J; junction bases unmatched: 3. Per the germline V gene, CDR1 is SQVTM and CDR2 is ANQGSEA. The CDR3 sequence is 13 residues long. In nucleotides, the CDR3 is TGCAGCGTTGAAGGAGGGGGCCGCTATGGCTACACCTTC. It encodes CSVEGGGRYGYTF. The full variable domain, rest sourced from reference TRBV29-1 and TRBJ1-2, is SAVISQKPSRDICQRGTSLTIQCQVDSQVTMMFWYRQQPGQSLTLIATANQGSEATYESGFVIDKFPISRPNLTFSTLTVSNMSPEDSSIYLCSVEGGGRYGYTFGSGTRLTVV.

This sequence joins TRBV27 and TRBJ1-2; 8 nucleotides match TRBD1. V lost 5 bases, J lost 2 bases, and 16 bases stayed unmatched. The germline CDR1 and CDR2 sequences are MNHEY and SMNVEV (reference sequence). The CDR3 is made up of 18 amino acids. The CDR3 bases are TGTGCCAGCAGTCCCCGGGGGGAATGGACAGGGTCCAACTATGGCTACACCTTC. Its translation: CASSPRGEWTGSNYGYTF.

The chain links TRBV19 to TRBJ1-1; D is unresolved. Germline values: CDR1 LNHDA, CDR2 SQIVND (reference sequence). The CDR3 sequence is 15 residues long. The V end was cut by 5 bases, the J end by 0 bases, with 13 bases between. This CDR3 is CASSSYGVLNTEAFF. CDR3 DNA: TGTGCCAGTAGTTCATACGGGGTCCTGAACACTGAAGCTTTCTTT.

The chain joins TRBV6-4 to TRBJ2-2; 7 nucleotides agree with TRBD1. CDR1 and CDR2 from the germline V gene are MRHNA and SNTAGT. V shed 5 bases, J shed 4 bases, and the junction held 1 base outside the gene matches. This CDR3 spans 13 amino acids. CDR3: CASSTGATGELFF. The CDR3 coding sequence is TGTGCCAGCAGTACAGGGGCCACCGGGGAGCTGTTTTTT.

The chain has TRBV2 and TRBJ1-1; D is possibly TRBD1 (6 bases). The ends were cut back, 6 bases at V and 1 base at J, with 12 bases in the middle. Germline V gene data show CDR1 as SNHLY and CDR2 as FYNNEI. This CDR3 spans 14 amino acids. CDR3 bases: TGTGCCAGCAGAACAGGACAGCCGAACACTGAAGCTTTCTTT. Its protein product is CASRTGQPNTEAFF.

The gene calls are TRBV2 and TRBJ1-2; D gene uncertain. Germline values: CDR1 SNHLY, CDR2 FYNNEI. Between the trimmed V and J ends, which lost 3 bases and 4 bases, there was a span of 6 bases. The CDR3 has 12 amino acids. The CDR3 region is CASSDYSYGYTF. The CDR3 DNA is TGTGCCAGCAGTGATTACAGCTATGGCTACACCTTC. Based on the CDR3 plus reference TRBV2 and TRBJ1-2, the full variable domain is EPEVTQTPSHQVTQMGQEVILRCVPISNHLYFYWYRQILGQKVEFLVSFYNNEISEKSEIFDDQFSVERPDGSNFTLKIRSTKLEDSAMYFCASSDYSYGYTFGSGTRLTVV.

The V and J genes are TRBV15 and TRBJ1-2; TRBD1 matches at 10 bases. In germline, CDR1 is LNHNV, CDR2 YYDKDF (reference sequence). Trimming cost V 3 bases and J 6 bases; bases outside gene matches: 1. This CDR3 is built from 13 residues. In DNA, the CDR3 is TGTGCCACCAGCAGCGGGACAGGGGATGGCTACACCTTC. Its protein product is CATSSGTGDGYTF.

The chain links TRBV19 to TRBJ1-6; TRBD1 matches 10 bases. With V trimmed by 10 bases and J by 8 bases, 11 bases remained unmatched. The CDR3 is made up of 15 amino acids. Germline V gives CDR1 LNHDA, CDR2 SQIVND (reference sequence). This CDR3 reads CATSRQGALYSPLHF. In DNA, the CDR3 is TGTGCCACCTCACGACAGGGGGCACTCTATTCACCCCTCCACTTT.

The chain carries TRBV2 and TRBJ2-2, with unresolved D. This CDR3 is built from 14 residues. Looked up from germline, CDR1 is SNHLY and CDR2 is FYNNEI. Trimming pared 6 bases from V and 3 bases from J, leaving 11 bases between. The CDR3 DNA reads TGTGCCAGCAGGCAGTCCGCGGACACCGGGGAGCTGTTTTTT. Its translation: CASRQSADTGELFF.

The chain links TRBV28 to TRBJ1-5; TRBD1 matches at 8 bases. This CDR3 has 16 residues. With V trimmed by 5 bases and J by 11 bases, 17 bases remained unmatched. CDR1 and CDR2 (germline): MDHEN, SYDVKM. CDR3 amino acids: CASSQTDRALFLAQHF. The CDR3 nucleotides are TGTGCCAGCAGTCAAACGGACAGGGCCCTTTTTTTGGCCCAGCATTTT.

The rearrangement links TRBV29-1 to TRBJ1-3; D gene uncertain. Deletions cut 5 bases from V and 0 bases from J, with 11 bases between. The CDR3 has 14 amino acids. Germline values: CDR1 SQVTM, CDR2 ANQGSEA. In nucleotides, the CDR3 is TGCAGCGTTCGTCGCAGCGGCTCTGGAAACACCATATATTTT. Translation: CSVRRSGSGNTIYF.

The chain links TRBV14 to TRBJ2-6, with D perhaps TRBD1 (6 bases). V lost 8 bases and J lost 2, with 7 bases in between. The CDR3 covers 13 residues. Germline values: CDR1 SGHDN, CDR2 FVKESK. The CDR3 region has the DNA TGTGCCAGCGGGGGCCCTGGGGCCAACGTCCTGACTTTC. Encoded protein: CASGGPGANVLTF.

V and J are TRBV20-1 and TRBJ2-7; possible D gene TRBD1, 6 bases. V was cut by 4 bases and J by 7 bases, with 11 bases left in between. The CDR3 extends over 11 amino acids. The V gene's germline CDR1 is DFQATT and CDR2 SNEGSKA (reference sequence). The CDR3 nucleotides read TGCAGTGCTACCAGGGGTGTGGAGCAGTACTTC. It encodes CSATRGVEQYF.